The 32 T cell receptor beta chains presented below share a single source sample, sequenced in a study of blood T cells in healthy people across ages. Together with a sample-barcoded 5' primer, a J-beta primer mix was included in a second PCR lasting about 6 to 11 cycles. TCRdb analysed the 5' RACE reads with MiXCR anew, one entry per CDR3 protein. The sample has some 880,000 distinct CDR3 sequences, about 36% seen once. The sequenced sample consisted of blood. The receptors here all came from a man aged 18 to 30 in good health.

This clonotype was seen ten or more times. The chain is built from TRBV2 and TRBJ2-3, with unresolved D. The CDR3 runs to 13 residues. V was pared by 7 bases and J by 0 bases, with 8 bases between. Germline-derived CDR1 and CDR2 are SNHLY and FYNNEI. CDR3 sequence: CASNKGSTDTQYF. In DNA form, the CDR3 reads TGTGCCAGCAATAAGGGTAGCACAGATACGCAGTATTTT.

The V call is TRBV15, the J call TRBJ2-3, with D possibly TRBD2 on 6 matching bases. This CDR3 spans 18 amino acids. Trimming removed 4 bases at V and 2 bases at J, with 22 bases between. CDR1 and CDR2 from the germline V gene are LNHNV and YYDKDF (reference sequence). In DNA, the CDR3 is TGTGCCACCAGCACCCCCACGACGCGGGGTGAGATCACAGATACGCAGTATTTT. Translated, it gives CATSTPTTRGEITDTQYF.

The genes are TRBV20-1 and TRBJ1-3; D gene unclear. Trimming took off 6 bases at V and 0 bases at J, with 12 bases between the two ends. There are 14 residues in the CDR3. Germline V CDR1 and CDR2: DFQATT, SNEGSKA (reference sequence). The CDR3 here is CSAAHVDSGNTIYF. The CDR3 DNA is TGCAGTGCCGCTCACGTTGACTCTGGAAACACCATATATTTT.

This clonotype appeared a few times. The chain couples TRBV20-1 to TRBJ1-5; the D is unclear. Germline lookup yields CDR1 DFQATT and CDR2 SNEGSKA (reference sequence). The CDR3 spans 18 residues. The ends were cut back, 0 bases at V and 0 bases at J, with 18 bases in the middle. CDR3 region: CSARDVFEGLYSNQPQHF. CDR3 DNA: TGCAGTGCTAGAGATGTGTTTGAGGGCCTCTATAGCAATCAGCCCCAGCATTTT.

The rearrangement uses TRBV5-1 and TRBJ2-5, with D perhaps assigned TRBD1 or TRBD2 (5 bases each). Near its end, the DNA agrees better with TRBJ2-7, so the J call may be wrong. Per the germline V gene, CDR1 is SGHRS and CDR2 is YFSETQ. The CDR3 totals 14 residues. This chain's CDR3 is CASSIKSERGEQYF. The CDR3 DNA reads as TGCGCCAGCAGCATAAAATCAGAGAGGGGCGAGCAGTACTTC.

V and J are TRBV6-5 and TRBJ1-6, with D perhaps matching TRBD1 (6 bases). The ends were cut back, 4 bases at V and 8 bases at J, with 12 bases in the middle. The CDR3 contains 14 residues. Germline CDR1 reads MNHEY; CDR2 reads SVGAGI. The CDR3 coding sequence is TGTGCCAGCAGTTTAGTCTACAGGGATTCACCCCTCCACTTT. Protein product: CASSLVYRDSPLHF.

In its sample, this clonotype was seen many times. The chain is built from TRBV12-3 or TRBV12-4 and TRBJ2-7, with a tentative D call TRBD1 (5 bases). V lost 5 bases and J 6 bases, leaving 14 bases between the germline ends. CDR3 length: 13 amino acids. Here the CDR3 reads CASSPKGWGEQYF. The DNA for the CDR3 is TGTGCCAGCAGTCCTAAGGGGTGGGGCGAGCAGTACTTC.

This clonotype was found many times. A much larger clone differs from this one at a single base, so this may be a read error. The chain couples TRBV12-3 or TRBV12-4 to TRBJ2-1; D may be TRBD1 or TRBD2 (6 bases each). V was cut by 4 bases and J by 3 bases, with 13 bases left in between. The length of the CDR3 is 15 residues. CDR3 DNA: TGTGCCAGCAGTTGGGGGGCTACACTCTACAATGAGCAGTTCTTC. Translation gives CASSWGATLYNEQFF.

V and J are TRBV4-1 and TRBJ1-2, with TRBD1 matching 9 bases. CDR1 and CDR2 from the germline V gene are MGHRA and YSYEKL. J gave up 6 bases and V 0 bases, and 14 bases lay outside the gene matches. CDR3 length equals 18 residues. The CDR3 DNA sequence: TGCGCCAGCAGCCAAGATCCCTTTCAGGGACAGGGATACGATGGCTACACCTTC. It specifies CASSQDPFQGQGYDGYTF.

The V gene is TRBV7-8, the J gene TRBJ1-1; TRBD1 agrees at 8 bases. V was clipped by 2 bases and J by 0 bases; unmatched bases: 8. Germline CDR1 reads SGHVS; CDR2 reads FQNEAQ. The CDR3 has 17 residues. The CDR3 spells CASSLHGDRTLNTEAFF. The DNA of the CDR3 is TGTGCCAGCAGCTTACACGGGGACAGGACTTTGAACACTGAAGCTTTCTTT.

The chain employs TRBV7-2 and TRBJ2-4; the D is unclear. The CDR3 spans 12 residues. CDR1 is SGHTA and CDR2 is FQGNSA in the germline V gene. V was shortened by 4 bases and J by 13 bases, with 14 bases between the two germline ends. CDR3 sequence: CASSSAHNEQYF. CDR3 DNA sequence: TGTGCCAGCAGCTCCGCCCACAATGAGCAGTACTTC.

The chain is built from TRBV29-1 and TRBJ1-1; 9 nucleotides line up with TRBD1. Trimming cost V 8 bases and J 5 bases; bases outside gene matches: 9. The CDR3 totals 13 residues. Germline V gene lookup returns CDR1 SQVTM and CDR2 ANQGSEA. CDR3 bases: TGCAGCACTACAGGGGGCAGGGGTACTGAAGCTTTCTTT. It yields the protein CSTTGGRGTEAFF.

Comment on this clonotype: At one end the junction does not follow the germline gene, possibly because of a read error. This chain links TRBV7-7 with TRBJ2-1; no clear D gene. From germline, CDR1 is SSHAT and CDR2 FNYEAQ (reference sequence). CDR3 size: 13 residues. The CDR3 here is CASSSQAYKEQFF. CDR3 sequence (DNA): TGTGCCAGCAGCTCCCAGGCCTACAAGGAGCAGTTCTTC.

V and J are TRBV21-1 and TRBJ2-7; whether TRBD2, the table's D call, matches the DNA was not checked. TRBV21-1 is an annotated pseudogene. The CDR3 is made up of 14 amino acids. The DNA of the CDR3 is TGTGCCAGCAGCAAAGGGGCCAGTTTCCACGAGCAGTACTTC. This codes for CASSKGASFHEQYF.

The chain employs TRBV27 and TRBJ2-5; a possible D gene is TRBD2 (5 bases). Per the germline V gene, CDR1 is MNHEY and CDR2 is SMNVEV (reference sequence). The germline V and J ends were trimmed by 3 bases and 11 bases, with 16 bases remaining between them. The CDR3 covers 13 residues. DNA of the CDR3: TGTGCCAGCAGTTTGGCTAGCTGGCATGAGCAGTACTTC. It translates to CASSLASWHEQYF.

This clonotype was recorded at least ten times. The genes are TRBV5-4 and TRBJ1-2; D uncertain. This CDR3 has 15 residues. Germline V gene lookup returns CDR1 SGHNT and CDR2 YYREEE (reference sequence). V gave up 4 bases and J gave up 6 bases, with 19 bases separating them. CDR3: CASSTTDLNSDGYTF. The CDR3 DNA sequence: TGTGCCAGCAGCACTACCGACTTAAACAGCGATGGCTACACCTTC.

This clonotype has more than one count but fewer than ten. This chain connects TRBV12-3 or TRBV12-4 to TRBJ1-1; D gene unclear. The V gene lost 6 bases and the J gene lost 0 bases, with 11 bases spanning the gap. The CDR3 loop spans 14 amino acids. CDR3 sequence (DNA): TGTGCCAGCAGGATCGGGGTAATGAACACTGAAGCTTTCTTT. Encoded protein: CASRIGVMNTEAFF.

As to this clonotype: A read error may explain this, as a much larger clone is one base away. V is TRBV20-1 and J is TRBJ2-1; TRBD2 agrees at 8 bases. CDR1 and CDR2 from the germline V gene are DFQATT and SNEGSKA (reference sequence). This CDR3 contains 15 residues. The CDR3, as DNA: TGCAGTGCTAGGGGGAGCGGGAGCTCCTACAATGGGCAGTTCTTC. This encodes CSARGSGSSYNGQFF.

This clonotype was counted between two and nine times. This chain joins TRBV2 and TRBJ1-2; D gene uncertain. Per the germline V gene, CDR1 is SNHLY and CDR2 is FYNNEI. The CDR3 consists of 14 residues. The V end lost 7 bases, the J end lost 0 bases, and 12 bases lay between the germline ends. The CDR3, as DNA: TGTGCCAGCATCCAGGATCAAGCTAACTATGGCTACACCTTC. Encoded protein: CASIQDQANYGYTF. Combining the CDR3 with reference TRBV2 and TRBJ1-2 gives the whole variable domain EPEVTQTPSHQVTQMGQEVILRCVPISNHLYFYWYRQILGQKVEFLVSFYNNEISEKSEIFDDQFSVERPDGSNFTLKIRSTKLEDSAMYFCASIQDQANYGYTFGSGTRLTVV.

This clonotype has at least ten counts. The chain joins TRBV5-1 to TRBJ2-3; 9 positions agree with TRBD1. The germline V gene has CDR1 SGHRS and CDR2 YFSETQ. V lost 5 bases to trimming and J lost 3 bases; unmatched junction nucleotides: 7. The CDR3 runs to 15 residues. The CDR3 spells CASRPGTGLTDTQYF. CDR3 DNA: TGCGCCAGCAGACCCGGGACAGGGTTGACAGATACGCAGTATTTT.

There are a few counts of this clonotype. The chain carries TRBV20-1 and TRBJ2-7; D is unclear. Germline CDR1 DFQATT, CDR2 SNEGSKA (reference sequence). V was trimmed by 2 bases and J by 7 bases, leaving 18 bases between them. The CDR3 has 14 residues. The CDR3 loop reads CSARLRQPLNEQYF. The CDR3, as DNA: TGCAGTGCTAGATTGCGGCAGCCACTTAATGAGCAGTACTTC.

The rearrangement links TRBV7-9 to TRBJ2-5; 7 positions match TRBD2. Near its end, the DNA agrees better with TRBJ2-7, so the J call may be wrong. There are 13 residues in the CDR3. Per germline, CDR1 SEHNR and CDR2 FQNEAQ (reference sequence). DNA of the CDR3: TGTGCCAGCAGCTCCGAGACTAGCTCCGAGCAGTACTTC. Amino acids: CASSSETSSEQYF.

This clonotype was observed a few times. V usage is TRBV6-6 and J usage is TRBJ1-2, with a possible D match to TRBD1 (5 bases). CDR1 is MNHNY, CDR2 SVGAGI, per germline (reference sequence). The CDR3 totals 16 residues. The ends were cut back, 0 bases at V and 0 bases at J, with 11 bases in the middle. The CDR3 protein is CASSYSPDISNYGYTF. CDR3 DNA: TGTGCCAGCAGTTACTCCCCGGACATTTCTAACTATGGCTACACCTTC.

The chain recombines TRBV5-5 with TRBJ2-5; the D is unclear. Germline CDR1 reads SGHKS; CDR2 reads YYEKEE (reference sequence). The V end was cut by 0 bases, the J end by 5 bases, with 8 bases between. CDR3 length: 13 amino acids. CDR3 sequence: CASSLEVFETQYF. Written as DNA, the CDR3 is TGTGCCAGCAGCTTGGAAGTTTTCGAGACCCAGTACTTC.

The chain links TRBV13 to TRBJ2-3; tentative D call: TRBD1 (5 bases). Germline CDR1 PRHDT, CDR2 FYEKMQ (reference sequence). There are 16 residues in the CDR3. V shed 4 bases and J shed 2 bases, with 16 bases lying between them. The CDR3 region is CASSSRLGANTDTQYF. In DNA, the CDR3 is TGTGCCAGCAGCTCCCGGTTAGGGGCTAACACAGATACGCAGTATTTT.

The chain carries TRBV7-2 and TRBJ2-1, with 10 nucleotides matching TRBD1. With the DNA end fitting TRBJ2-7 better, the J assignment may be wrong. CDR1 SGHTA and CDR2 FQGNSA come from the germline V gene. The CDR3 has 15 residues. The CDR3 region has the DNA TGTGCCAGCTATAGGGACAGGGGATCCTACAATGAGCAGTACTTC. Its translation: CASYRDRGSYNEQYF.

This clonotype was detected only a few times. The genes are TRBV27 and TRBJ1-2; D call uncertain. V was trimmed by 7 bases and J by 2 bases, leaving 20 bases between them. The germline CDR1 and CDR2 sequences are MNHEY and SMNVEV (reference sequence). The CDR3 contains 16 residues. This chain's CDR3 is CASTPVWAEKNYGYTF. In DNA form, the CDR3 reads TGTGCCAGCACCCCGGTTTGGGCCGAGAAAAACTATGGCTACACCTTC.

The CDR3: CASSLIGGIAKNIQYF. The CDR3 region has the DNA TGTGCCAGCAGCTTAATCGGGGGGATAGCCAAAAACATTCAGTACTTC. The J gene is TRBJ2-4, the V gene TRBV7-2; 7 bases line up with TRBD2. The CDR3 sequence is 16 residues long. V shed 2 bases, J shed 0 bases, and the junction held 4 bases outside the gene matches. From germline, CDR1 is SGHTA and CDR2 FQGNSA.

This chain joins TRBV20-1 and TRBJ1-1, with D tentatively TRBD1 (5 bases). CDR1 and CDR2 (germline): DFQATT, SNEGSKA (reference sequence). The CDR3 totals 10 residues. The germline V and J ends were trimmed by 3 bases and 7 bases, with 6 bases remaining between them. CDR3 loop: CSASGGEAFF. CDR3 nucleotides: TGCAGTGCTAGCGGGGGTGAAGCTTTCTTT.

This chain uses TRBV7-3 with TRBJ1-2, with D hard to call. The CDR3 is made up of 13 amino acids. V lost 1 base to trimming and J lost 6 bases, with 9 bases between them. CDR1 and CDR2 (germline): SGHTA, FQGTGA. The CDR3 region has the DNA TGTGCCAGCAGCTTAAATAGTGTCCATGGCTACACCTTC. It is translated as CASSLNSVHGYTF.

This clonotype was counted ten times or more. The V and J genes are TRBV5-1 and TRBJ2-1; the D gene could be TRBD1 or TRBD2 (6 bases each). The CDR3 is 13 amino acids. Germline CDR1 reads SGHRS; CDR2 reads YFSETQ. Trimming took off 1 base at V and 7 bases at J, with 9 bases between the two ends. The CDR3 bases are TGCGCCAGCAGCTTGACGGGGGCGAATGAGCAGTTCTTC. Translated, it gives CASSLTGANEQFF.

This clonotype was seen a handful of times. This rearrangement joins TRBV2 to TRBJ1-5, with 12 bases fitting TRBD1. CDR1 is SNHLY and CDR2 is FYNNEI in the germline V gene. J lost 3 bases, V lost 8 bases, and 2 bases had no gene match. This CDR3 spans 14 amino acids. CDR3 coding DNA: TGTGCCAGCTTGGGACAGGGGGCCAATCAGCCCCAGCATTTT. This sequence encodes CASLGQGANQPQHF.